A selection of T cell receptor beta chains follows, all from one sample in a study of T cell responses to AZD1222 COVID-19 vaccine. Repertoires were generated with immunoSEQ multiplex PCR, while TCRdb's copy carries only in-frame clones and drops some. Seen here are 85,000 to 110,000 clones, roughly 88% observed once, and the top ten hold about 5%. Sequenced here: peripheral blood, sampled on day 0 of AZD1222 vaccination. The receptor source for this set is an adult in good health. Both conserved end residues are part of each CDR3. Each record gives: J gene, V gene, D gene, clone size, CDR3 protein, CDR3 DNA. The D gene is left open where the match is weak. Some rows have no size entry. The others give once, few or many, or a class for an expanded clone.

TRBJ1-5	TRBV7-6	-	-	CASSLRPGTHQPQHF	TGTGCCAGCAGCCTCAGACCGGGAACCCATCAGCCCCAGCATTTT
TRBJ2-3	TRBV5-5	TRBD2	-	CASSLLAGSTAATDTQYF	TGTGCCAGCAGCTTGCTAGCGGGGTCTACTGCGGCCACAGATACGCAGTATTTT
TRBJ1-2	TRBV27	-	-	CASSLAGRGRGYTF	TGTGCCAGCAGTTTAGCGGGCAGGGGTCGTGGCTACACCTTC
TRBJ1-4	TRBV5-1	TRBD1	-	CASSSGQLNEKLFF	TGCGCCAGCAGCTCGGGACAGCTTAATGAAAAACTGTTTTTT
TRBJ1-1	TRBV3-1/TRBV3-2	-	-	CASSQGSVLTEAFF	TGTGCCAGCAGCCAAGGGTCGGTCCTCACTGAAGCTTTCTTT
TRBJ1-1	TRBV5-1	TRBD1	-	CASGTGAEAFF	TGCGCCAGCGGCACAGGGGCTGAAGCTTTCTTT
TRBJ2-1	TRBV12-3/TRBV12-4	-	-	CASSLGRTNEQFF	TGTGCCAGCAGTTTGGGAAGGACCAATGAGCAGTTCTTC
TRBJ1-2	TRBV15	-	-	CATSRGSGDGIGYTF	TGTGCCACCAGCAGAGGTTCAGGGGACGGGATTGGCTACACCTTC
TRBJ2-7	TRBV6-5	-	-	CASGRVSYEQYF	TGTGCCAGCGGCCGCGTCTCCTACGAGCAGTACTTC
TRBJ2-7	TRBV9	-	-	CASSVNGGYEQYF	TGTGCCAGCAGCGTAAACGGGGGCTACGAGCAGTACTTC
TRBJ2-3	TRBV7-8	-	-	CASSPRAFNTQYF	TGTGCCAGCAGCCCCAGAGCCTTTAATACGCAGTATTTT
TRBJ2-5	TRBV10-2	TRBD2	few	CASSEILAAQETQYF	TGCGCCAGCAGTGAGATTCTAGCGGCCCAAGAGACCCAGTACTTC
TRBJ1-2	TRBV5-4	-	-	CASSLDNYGYTF	TGTGCCAGCAGCTTGGACAACTATGGCTACACCTTC
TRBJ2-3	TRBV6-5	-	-	CASSYSTAKDTQYF	TGTGCCAGCAGTTACTCGACAGCTAAAGATACGCAGTATTTT
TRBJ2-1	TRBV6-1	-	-	CASSEDRVSGSPLNEQFF	TGTGCCAGCAGTGAAGACAGGGTTTCGGGCTCCCCACTCAATGAGCAGTTCTTC
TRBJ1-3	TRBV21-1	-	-	CASSKGVRTGNTIYF	TGTGCCAGCAGCAAAGGAGTGAGGACTGGAAACACCATATATTTT
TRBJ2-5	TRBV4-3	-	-	CASSQDPGRSETQYF	TGCGCCAGCAGCCAAGATCCAGGGCGCTCCGAGACCCAGTACTTC
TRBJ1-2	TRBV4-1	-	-	CASSQVQLGGANYGYTF	TGCGCCAGCAGCCAAGTGCAGCTTGGGGGGGCTAACTATGGCTACACCTTC
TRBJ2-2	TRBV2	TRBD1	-	CASSGQGFANTGELFF	TGTGCCAGCAGTGGACAGGGGTTCGCGAACACCGGGGAGCTGTTTTTT
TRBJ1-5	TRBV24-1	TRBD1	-	CATGQGGQPQHF	TGTGCCACGGGACAGGGCGGCCAGCCCCAGCATTTT
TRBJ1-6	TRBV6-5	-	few	CASWSGTVGPLHF	TGTGCCAGCTGGAGTGGGACGGTGGGACCCCTCCACTTT
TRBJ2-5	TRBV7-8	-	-	CASSLEPKLLIGETQYF	TGTGCCAGCAGCTTAGAGCCTAAGCTGTTGATTGGGGAGACCCAGTACTTC
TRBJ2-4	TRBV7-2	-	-	CASSEGTGVDIQYF	TGTGCCAGCAGCGAAGGGACCGGGGTGGACATTCAGTACTTC
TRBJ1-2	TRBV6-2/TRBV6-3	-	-	CASSYVRVGGYTF	TGTGCCAGCAGTTACGTACGGGTTGGTGGCTACACCTTC
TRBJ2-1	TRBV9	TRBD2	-	CASSLSGGYYNEQFF	TGTGCCAGCAGCCTTAGCGGGGGGTATTACAATGAGCAGTTCTTC
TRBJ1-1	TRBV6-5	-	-	CASTRGTEAFF	TGTGCCAGCACCAGGGGTACTGAAGCTTTCTTT
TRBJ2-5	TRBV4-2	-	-	CASSQDLGRGETQYF	TGTGCCAGCAGCCAAGATCTGGGGCGAGGAGAGACCCAGTACTTC
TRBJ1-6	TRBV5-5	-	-	CASSLESASPLHF	TGTGCCAGCAGCTTGGAGTCAGCTTCACCCCTCCACTTT
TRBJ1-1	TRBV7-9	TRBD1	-	CASSNRGSKAFF	TGTGCCAGCAGCAACAGGGGTAGTAAAGCTTTCTTT
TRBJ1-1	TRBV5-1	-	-	CASSLGTATMNTEAFF	TGCGCCAGCAGCTTGGGCACAGCCACTATGAACACTGAAGCTTTCTTT
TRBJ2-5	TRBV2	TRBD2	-	CASSEDLAGGFSETQYF	TGTGCCAGCAGTGAAGACCTAGCGGGGGGCTTTTCGGAGACCCAGTACTTC
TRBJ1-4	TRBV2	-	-	CASRGWRADANEKLFF	TGTGCCAGCAGGGGATGGCGGGCCGATGCTAATGAAAAACTGTTTTTT
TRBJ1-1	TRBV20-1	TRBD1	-	CSATHRGTAFF	TGCAGTGCTACTCACAGGGGTACAGCTTTCTTT
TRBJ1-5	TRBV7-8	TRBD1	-	CASSFGTGRYSNQPQHF	TGTGCCAGCAGCTTCGGGACAGGGAGATATAGCAATCAGCCCCAGCATTTT
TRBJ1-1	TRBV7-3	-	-	CASSFIESPGGEAEAFF	TGTGCCAGCAGCTTTATAGAATCCCCCGGGGGAGAGGCTGAAGCTTTCTTT
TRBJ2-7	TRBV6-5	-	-	CASSPTGPSEQYF	TGTGCCAGCAGTCCGACAGGCCCCTCCGAGCAGTACTTC
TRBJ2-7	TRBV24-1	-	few	CATSDPRAHNPCSYEQYF	TGTGCCACCAGTGACCCTAGGGCACATAACCCCTGTTCCTACGAGCAGTACTTC
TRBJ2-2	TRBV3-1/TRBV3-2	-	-	CASSHSPANTGELFF	TGTGCCAGCAGCCACTCGCCTGCTAACACCGGGGAGCTGTTTTTT
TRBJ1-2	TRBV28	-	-	CASSSQGTYGYTF	TGTGCCAGCAGTTCTCAGGGTACCTATGGCTACACCTTC
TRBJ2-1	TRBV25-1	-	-	CASTLGYEQFF	TGTGCCAGCACCCTGGGGTATGAGCAGTTCTTC
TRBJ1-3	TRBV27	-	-	CASSEAYMGRGNTIYF	TGTGCCAGCAGTGAGGCCTACATGGGACGAGGAAACACCATATATTTT
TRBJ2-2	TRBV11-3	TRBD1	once	CASSLGQGDTGELFF	TGTGCCAGCAGCTTAGGACAGGGGGACACCGGGGAGCTGTTTTTT
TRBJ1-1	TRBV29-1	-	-	CSVSKGTMNTEAFF	TGCAGCGTGTCAAAGGGGACGATGAACACTGAAGCTTTCTTT
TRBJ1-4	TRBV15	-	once	CATSSQPGPTYWNEKLFF	TGTGCCACCAGCAGCCAACCGGGACCGACTTATTGGAATGAAAAACTGTTTTTT
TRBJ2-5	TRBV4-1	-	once	CASSQAPQGGGIGQETQYF	TGCGCCAGCAGCCAAGCACCCCAAGGGGGAGGAATAGGGCAAGAGACCCAGTACTTC
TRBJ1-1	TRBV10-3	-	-	CAISESGQNTEAFF	TGTGCCATCAGTGAGTCGGGACAGAACACTGAAGCTTTCTTT
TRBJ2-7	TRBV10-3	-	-	CAISDRGRVIGEQYF	TGTGCCATCAGTGACCGGGGGCGGGTAATTGGCGAGCAGTACTTC
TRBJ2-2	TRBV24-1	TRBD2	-	CATSDSSGRPTGELFF	TGTGCCACCAGTGATTCTAGCGGGCGCCCCACCGGGGAGCTGTTTTTT
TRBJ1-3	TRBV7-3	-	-	CASSLGPGNTIYF	TGTGCCAGCAGCTTAGGGCCTGGAAACACCATATATTTT
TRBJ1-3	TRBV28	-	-	CASSLGNTIYF	TGTGCCAGCAGTCTCGGAAACACCATATATTTT
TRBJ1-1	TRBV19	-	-	CASSYAVNTEAFF	TGTGCCAGTAGTTACGCAGTGAACACTGAAGCTTTCTTT
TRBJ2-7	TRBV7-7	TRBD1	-	CASSLGQGNHEQYF	TGTGCTAGCAGCTTAGGACAGGGGAACCACGAGCAGTACTTC
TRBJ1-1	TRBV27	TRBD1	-	CASSLPPYRGALTEAFF	TGTGCCAGCAGTTTACCCCCCTACAGGGGGGCTTTGACTGAAGCTTTCTTT